Detailed here is one TCR beta chain. The germline V gene encodes CDR1 LNHDA and CDR2 SQIVND (reference sequence). V was clipped by 0 bases and J by 2 bases, with 10 bases between them. There are 15 residues in the CDR3. The data are from a study of CD8 T cells in Susac syndrome. TCR beta from blood CD8+ and CD4+ T cells was sequenced. Random hexamers were used to reverse transcribe the RNA input (about 0.45 to 1 ug). Amplification of TCR beta CDR3 across 54 Vbeta and 13 Jbeta was performed with immunoSEQ multiplex PCR. TCRdb reanalysed the immunoSEQ multiplex PCR reads using MiXCR and keeps one entry per CDR3 protein. The sample has hundreds of thousands of distinct CDR3 sequences, more than 80% seen once.

Sequenced: CD8+ T cells from PBMCs. The chain joins TRBV19 to TRBJ1-2; maybe TRBD1 (5 bases). The sequence was collected from a human donor with multiple sclerosis. This CDR3 reads CASSIEWGGNYGYTF. For the CDR3, the DNA is TGTGCCAGTAGTATAGAATGGGGCGGAAACTATGGCTACACCTTC.